This T cell receptor beta chain was documented in a study of CXCR3-negative and CXCR3-positive naive CD8 T cells. For the study at large: Roughly 1.5 +/- 0.3 million TRB reads came from each library, giving around 130 million in total.

In the case of this clonotype: What it recognizes is unknown.

The authors made the TRB cDNA libraries by 5' RACE using UMI labels. TCRdb reprocessed the 5' RACE reads and keeps a single row for each CDR3 protein, giving no DNA. The sample includes over 45,000 distinct CDR3 sequences. Study results and caveats: Whereas both naive subsets had comparably high diversity, memory CD8+ cells had much lower diversity. With CXCR3 expression partially decreased after cryopreservation, most assays relied on fresh PBMCs.

Germline V lookup: CDR1 MNHEY, CDR2 SMNVEV (reference sequence). The CDR3 consists of 13 residues. This clonotype was sampled from a human donor in good health. Some clones in this sample may be carry-over from other donors' samples. V is TRBV27 and J is TRBJ2-2. The sequencing input was memory CD8+ T cells from blood. The CDR3 loop is CASSTLLVGELFF.